A selection of T cell receptor beta chains follows, all from one sample in a study of control samples from healthy donors and cancer patients. Assay: immunoSEQ multiplex PCR; the TCRdb copy retains only in-frame clones and omits some. The sample consists of about 150,000 clones, roughly 94% of them appearing once. What was sequenced was blood. The receptor set was obtained from a middle-aged woman in good health. Both conserved end residues are part of each CDR3. Fields, in order: V gene, D gene, clone size, J gene, CDR3 protein, CDR3 DNA. A D gene is named only where the DNA matches it firmly. Not all rows give a size; the values are once, few, many and, for expanded clones, a class.

V gene: TRBV4-3
D gene: .
clone size: .
J gene: TRBJ1-2
CDR3 protein: CASSPIPAIDGYTF
CDR3 DNA: TGCGCCAGCAGCCCGATCCCTGCAATCGATGGCTACACCTTC

V gene: TRBV5-1
D gene: .
clone size: few
J gene: TRBJ2-2
CDR3 protein: CASGQGNTGELFF
CDR3 DNA: TGCGCCAGCGGCCAGGGAAACACCGGGGAGCTGTTTTTT

V gene: TRBV5-1
D gene: .
clone size: .
J gene: TRBJ1-2
CDR3 protein: CASSPETGRGYGYTF
CDR3 DNA: TGCGCCAGCAGCCCCGAGACCGGGAGAGGCTATGGCTACACCTTC

V gene: TRBV19
D gene: .
clone size: once
J gene: TRBJ1-2
CDR3 protein: CASSRDIALIGYTF
CDR3 DNA: TGTGCCAGTAGTAGGGACATCGCTCTTATAGGCTACACCTTC

V gene: TRBV5-4
D gene: TRBD1
clone size: .
J gene: TRBJ1-2
CDR3 protein: CASSWSAQGGLSVTGYTF
CDR3 DNA: TGTGCCAGCAGCTGGTCGGCACAGGGGGGCCTTTCAGTCACCGGCTACACCTTC

V gene: TRBV5-3
D gene: .
clone size: .
J gene: TRBJ1-4
CDR3 protein: CARSLQGADEKLFF
CDR3 DNA: TGTGCCAGAAGCTTGCAAGGGGCTGATGAAAAACTGTTTTTT

V gene: TRBV3-1/TRBV3-2
D gene: .
clone size: .
J gene: TRBJ1-1
CDR3 protein: CASSPGTSAEAFF
CDR3 DNA: TGTGCCAGCAGCCCGGGGACCTCTGCTGAAGCTTTCTTT

V gene: TRBV4-2
D gene: .
clone size: .
J gene: TRBJ1-6
CDR3 protein: CASSQGVNSPLHF
CDR3 DNA: TGTGCCAGCAGCCAAGGGGTGAATTCACCCCTCCACTTT

V gene: TRBV19
D gene: .
clone size: .
J gene: TRBJ1-5
CDR3 protein: CASKGDSNQPQHF
CDR3 DNA: TGTGCCAGTAAGGGGGATAGCAATCAGCCCCAGCATTTT

V gene: TRBV27
D gene: .
clone size: few
J gene: TRBJ2-3
CDR3 protein: CASSLSTAGTQYF
CDR3 DNA: TGTGCCAGCAGTTTATCGACGGCAGGTACGCAGTATTTT

V gene: TRBV24-1
D gene: TRBD2
clone size: .
J gene: TRBJ2-7
CDR3 protein: CATSDTQGGIEQYF
CDR3 DNA: TGTGCCACCAGTGATACGCAGGGAGGGATCGAGCAGTACTTC

V gene: TRBV30
D gene: .
clone size: .
J gene: TRBJ1-5
CDR3 protein: CAWSEGPPGAQHF
CDR3 DNA: TGTGCCTGGAGTGAGGGTCCACCCGGGGCCCAGCATTTT

V gene: TRBV7-6
D gene: TRBD2
clone size: .
J gene: TRBJ2-7
CDR3 protein: CASSPGRTSGTSGFGVHEQYF
CDR3 DNA: TGTGCCAGCAGCCCAGGGAGGACATCGGGGACTAGCGGGTTTGGAGTCCACGAGCAGTACTTC

V gene: TRBV7-2
D gene: .
clone size: .
J gene: TRBJ1-1
CDR3 protein: CASSRTWGSTEAFF
CDR3 DNA: TGTGCCAGCAGCCGGACGTGGGGGAGCACTGAAGCTTTCTTT

V gene: TRBV4-1
D gene: .
clone size: .
J gene: TRBJ1-1
CDR3 protein: CASSQGPQGRGTEAFF
CDR3 DNA: TGCGCCAGCAGCCAGGGACCCCAGGGTCGAGGCACTGAAGCTTTCTTT

V gene: TRBV5-4
D gene: .
clone size: .
J gene: TRBJ2-1
CDR3 protein: CASSGSGGNEQFF
CDR3 DNA: TGTGCCAGCAGCGGTTCCGGGGGAAATGAGCAGTTCTTC

V gene: TRBV4-1
D gene: .
clone size: .
J gene: TRBJ1-5
CDR3 protein: CASSVRTTYPSQPQHF
CDR3 DNA: TGCGCCAGCAGCGTAAGAACAACCTACCCAAGTCAGCCCCAGCATTTT

V gene: TRBV7-9
D gene: TRBD1
clone size: .
J gene: TRBJ1-4
CDR3 protein: CASSLGDRGLFF
CDR3 DNA: TGTGCCAGCAGCTTAGGGGACAGGGGCCTGTTTTTT

V gene: TRBV19
D gene: .
clone size: .
J gene: TRBJ1-5
CDR3 protein: CASSISPQGTQPQHF
CDR3 DNA: TGTGCCAGTAGTATATCACCTCAGGGGACTCAGCCCCAGCATTTT

V gene: TRBV5-6
D gene: TRBD1
clone size: .
J gene: TRBJ1-5
CDR3 protein: CASSSDRDQPQHF
CDR3 DNA: TGTGCCAGCAGCTCTGACAGGGACCAGCCCCAGCATTTT

V gene: TRBV6-8
D gene: .
clone size: .
J gene: TRBJ2-5
CDR3 protein: CASSYLEGSKEETQYF
CDR3 DNA: TGTGCCAGCAGTTACTTGGAGGGATCCAAAGAAGAGACCCAGTACTTC

V gene: TRBV11-2
D gene: .
clone size: .
J gene: TRBJ1-1
CDR3 protein: CASTLPGGRSSSFF
CDR3 DNA: TGTGCCAGCACCCTACCCGGAGGGAGGTCTTCGTCTTTCTTT

V gene: TRBV10-3
D gene: .
clone size: .
J gene: TRBJ2-3
CDR3 protein: CAISAPTSTDTQYF
CDR3 DNA: TGTGCCATCAGTGCTCCTACCAGCACAGATACGCAGTATTTT

V gene: TRBV4-1
D gene: .
clone size: .
J gene: TRBJ2-5
CDR3 protein: CASSQDPDQETQYF
CDR3 DNA: TGCGCCAGCAGCCAAGATCCGGACCAAGAGACCCAGTACTTC

V gene: TRBV19
D gene: .
clone size: .
J gene: TRBJ1-2
CDR3 protein: CASSPQGFRYGYTF
CDR3 DNA: TGTGCCAGTAGTCCCCAGGGTTTTCGGTATGGCTACACCTTC

V gene: TRBV9
D gene: .
clone size: once
J gene: TRBJ1-2
CDR3 protein: CASSVEQGRGYTF
CDR3 DNA: TGTGCCAGCAGCGTAGAACAGGGTCGTGGCTACACCTTC

V gene: TRBV9
D gene: .
clone size: once
J gene: TRBJ1-2
CDR3 protein: CASSPRGLRLGYTF
CDR3 DNA: TGTGCCAGCAGCCCCAGGGGCTTAAGACTTGGCTACACCTTC